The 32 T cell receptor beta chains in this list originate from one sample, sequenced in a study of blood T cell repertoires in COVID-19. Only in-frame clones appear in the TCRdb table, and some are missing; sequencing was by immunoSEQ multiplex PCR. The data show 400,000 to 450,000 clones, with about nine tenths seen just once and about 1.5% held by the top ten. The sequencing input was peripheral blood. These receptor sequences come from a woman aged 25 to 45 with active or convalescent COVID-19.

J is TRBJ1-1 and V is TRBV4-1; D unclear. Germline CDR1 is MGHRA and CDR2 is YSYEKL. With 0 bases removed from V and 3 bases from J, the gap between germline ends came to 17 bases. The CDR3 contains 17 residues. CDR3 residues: CASSQDLGWADDTEAFF. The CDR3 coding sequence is TGCGCCAGCAGCCAAGATCTTGGCTGGGCAGATGACACTGAAGCTTTCTTT.

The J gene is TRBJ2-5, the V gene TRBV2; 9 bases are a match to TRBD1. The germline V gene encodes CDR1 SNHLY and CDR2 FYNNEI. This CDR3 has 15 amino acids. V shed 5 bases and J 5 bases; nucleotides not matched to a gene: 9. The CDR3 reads CASSQARQGGETQYF. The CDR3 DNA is TGTGCCAGCAGTCAGGCCCGACAGGGGGGCGAGACCCAGTACTTC.

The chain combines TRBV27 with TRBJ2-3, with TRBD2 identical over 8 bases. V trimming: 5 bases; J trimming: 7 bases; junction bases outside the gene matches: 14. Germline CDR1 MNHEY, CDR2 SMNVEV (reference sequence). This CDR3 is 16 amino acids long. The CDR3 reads CASSTPRGGTRHTQYF. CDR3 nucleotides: TGTGCCAGCAGTACCCCCCGGGGGGGCACCAGACATACGCAGTATTTT.

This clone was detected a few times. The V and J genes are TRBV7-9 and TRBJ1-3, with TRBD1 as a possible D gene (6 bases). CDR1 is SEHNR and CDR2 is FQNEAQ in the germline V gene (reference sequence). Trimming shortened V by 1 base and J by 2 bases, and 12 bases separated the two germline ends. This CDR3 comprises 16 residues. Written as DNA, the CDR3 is TGTGCCAGCAGCTTAGATTCGGCAGGGGCTGGAAACACCATATATTTT. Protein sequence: CASSLDSAGAGNTIYF.

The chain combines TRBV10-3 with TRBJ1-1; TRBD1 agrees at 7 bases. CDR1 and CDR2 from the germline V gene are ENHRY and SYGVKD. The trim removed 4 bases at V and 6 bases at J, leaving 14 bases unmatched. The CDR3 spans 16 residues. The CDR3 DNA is TGTGCCATCAGTGGGTCTCCCGGGACAGCAGAACCTGAAGCTTTCTTT. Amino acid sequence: CAISGSPGTAEPEAFF.

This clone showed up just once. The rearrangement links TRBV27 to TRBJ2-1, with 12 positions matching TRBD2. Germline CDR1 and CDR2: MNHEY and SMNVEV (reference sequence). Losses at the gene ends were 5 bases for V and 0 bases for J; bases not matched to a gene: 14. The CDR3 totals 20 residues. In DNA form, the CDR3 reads TGTGCCAGCAGTACCCTATGGGGGCTAGCGGGAGGGAGCTCCTACAATGAGCAGTTCTTC. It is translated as CASSTLWGLAGGSSYNEQFF.

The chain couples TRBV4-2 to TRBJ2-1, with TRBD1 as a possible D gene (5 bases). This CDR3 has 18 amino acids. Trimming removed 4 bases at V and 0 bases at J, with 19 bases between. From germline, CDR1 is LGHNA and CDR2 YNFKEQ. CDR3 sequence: CASSRPQVGVPSYNEQFF. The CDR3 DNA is TGTGCCAGCAGCCGCCCACAGGTTGGGGTCCCCTCCTACAATGAGCAGTTCTTC.

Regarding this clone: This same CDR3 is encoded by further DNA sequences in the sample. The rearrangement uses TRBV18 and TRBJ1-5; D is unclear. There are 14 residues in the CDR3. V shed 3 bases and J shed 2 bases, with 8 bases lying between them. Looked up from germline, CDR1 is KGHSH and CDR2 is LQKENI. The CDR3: CASSPPGGNQPQHF. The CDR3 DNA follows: TGTGCCAGCTCACCGCCGGGAGGCAATCAGCCCCAGCATTTT.

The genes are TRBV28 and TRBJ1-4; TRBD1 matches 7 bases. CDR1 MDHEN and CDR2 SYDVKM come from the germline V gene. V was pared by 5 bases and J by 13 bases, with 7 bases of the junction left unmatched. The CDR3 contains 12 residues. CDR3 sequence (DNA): TGTGCCAGCAGTGGACAGGTTTCGGGACTGTTTTTT. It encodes CASSGQVSGLFF.

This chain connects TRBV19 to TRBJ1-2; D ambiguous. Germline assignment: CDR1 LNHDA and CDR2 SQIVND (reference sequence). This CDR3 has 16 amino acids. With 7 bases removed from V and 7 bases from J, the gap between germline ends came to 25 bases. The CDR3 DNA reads TGTGCCAGTACGATCCGGGAGTCACCCGTCGGCGGTGGCTACACCTTC. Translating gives CASTIRESPVGGGYTF.

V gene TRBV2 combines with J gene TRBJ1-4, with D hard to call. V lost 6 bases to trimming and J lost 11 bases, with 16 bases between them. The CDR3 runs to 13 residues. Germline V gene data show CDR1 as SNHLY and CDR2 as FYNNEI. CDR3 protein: CASRDFEGGKLFF. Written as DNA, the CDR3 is TGTGCCAGCAGGGACTTTGAGGGTGGGAAACTGTTTTTT.

The CDR3 spells CASSEMSGMMDEQFF. The CDR3 DNA is TGTGCCAGCAGTGAGATGTCAGGGATGATGGATGAGCAGTTCTTC. V and J are TRBV6-4 and TRBJ2-1; D perhaps matches TRBD1 (5 bases). The CDR3 loop spans 15 amino acids. Trimming cost V 3 bases and J 8 bases, with 17 bases left between them. Germline-derived CDR1 and CDR2 are MRHNA and SNTAGT.

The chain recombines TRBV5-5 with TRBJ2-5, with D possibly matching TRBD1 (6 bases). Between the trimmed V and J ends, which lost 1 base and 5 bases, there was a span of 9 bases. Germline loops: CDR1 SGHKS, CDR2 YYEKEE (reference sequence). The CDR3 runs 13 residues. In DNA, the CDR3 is TGTGCCAGCAGCTTGAGGGACATCGAGACCCAGTACTTC. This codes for CASSLRDIETQYF.

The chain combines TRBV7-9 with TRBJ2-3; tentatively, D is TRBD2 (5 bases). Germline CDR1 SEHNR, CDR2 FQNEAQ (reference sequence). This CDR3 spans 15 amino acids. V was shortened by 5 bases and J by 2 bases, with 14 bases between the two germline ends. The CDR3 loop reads CASSATDSPTDTQYF. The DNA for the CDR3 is TGTGCCAGCAGCGCTACGGACTCCCCCACAGATACGCAGTATTTT.

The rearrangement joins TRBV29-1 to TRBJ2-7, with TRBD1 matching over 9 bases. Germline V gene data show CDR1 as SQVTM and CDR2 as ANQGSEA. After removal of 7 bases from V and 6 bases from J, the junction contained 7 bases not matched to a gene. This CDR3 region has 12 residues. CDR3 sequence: CSGTDRGLEQYF. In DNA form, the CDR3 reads TGCAGCGGGACGGACAGGGGACTCGAGCAGTACTTC.

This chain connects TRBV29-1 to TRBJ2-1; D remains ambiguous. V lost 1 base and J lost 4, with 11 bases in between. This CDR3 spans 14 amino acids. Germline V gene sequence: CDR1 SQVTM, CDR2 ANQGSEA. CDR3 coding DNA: TGCAGCGTTGAAGGGGCCCAGGTGTACAATGAGCAGTTCTTC. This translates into CSVEGAQVYNEQFF.

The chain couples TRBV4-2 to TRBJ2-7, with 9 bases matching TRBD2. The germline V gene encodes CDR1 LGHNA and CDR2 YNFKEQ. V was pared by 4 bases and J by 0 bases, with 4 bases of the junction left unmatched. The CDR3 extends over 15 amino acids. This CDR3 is CASSRDSGSSYEQYF. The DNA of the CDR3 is TGTGCCAGCAGCCGCGATAGCGGGAGCTCCTACGAGCAGTACTTC.

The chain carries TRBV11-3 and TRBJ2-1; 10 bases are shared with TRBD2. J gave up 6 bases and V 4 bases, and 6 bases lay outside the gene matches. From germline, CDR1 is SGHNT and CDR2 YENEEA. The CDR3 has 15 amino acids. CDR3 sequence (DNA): TGTGCCAGCAGCTCTGGACTAGCGGAGAGCAATGAGCAGTTCTTC. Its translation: CASSSGLAESNEQFF.

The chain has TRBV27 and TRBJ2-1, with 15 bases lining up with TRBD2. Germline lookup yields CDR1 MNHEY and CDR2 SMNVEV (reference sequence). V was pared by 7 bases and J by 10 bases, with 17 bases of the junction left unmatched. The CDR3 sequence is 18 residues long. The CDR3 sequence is CASTRAGGLAGGRGEQFF. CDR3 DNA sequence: TGTGCCAGCACGCGGGCGGGGGGACTAGCGGGAGGCCGGGGCGAGCAGTTCTTC.

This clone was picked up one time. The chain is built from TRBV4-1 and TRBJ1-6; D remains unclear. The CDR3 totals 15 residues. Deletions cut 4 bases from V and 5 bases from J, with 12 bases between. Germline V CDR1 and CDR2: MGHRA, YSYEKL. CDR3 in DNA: TGCGCCAGCAGCCGCCCGAGAGCAAATAATTCACCCCTCCACTTT. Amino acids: CASSRPRANNSPLHF.

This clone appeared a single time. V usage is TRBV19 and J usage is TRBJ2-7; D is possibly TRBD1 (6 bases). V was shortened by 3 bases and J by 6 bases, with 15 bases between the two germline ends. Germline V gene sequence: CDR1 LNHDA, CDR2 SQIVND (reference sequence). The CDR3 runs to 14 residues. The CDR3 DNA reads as TGTGCCAGTAGTATCAGCGCAGGGGCCGGCGAGCAGTACTTC. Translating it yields CASSISAGAGEQYF. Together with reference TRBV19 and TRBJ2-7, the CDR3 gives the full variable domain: DGGITQSPKYLFRKEGQNVTLSCEQNLNHDAMYWYRQDPGQGLRLIYYSQIVNDFQKGDIAEGYSVSREKKESFPLTVTSAQKNPTAFYLCASSISAGAGEQYFGPGTRLTVT.

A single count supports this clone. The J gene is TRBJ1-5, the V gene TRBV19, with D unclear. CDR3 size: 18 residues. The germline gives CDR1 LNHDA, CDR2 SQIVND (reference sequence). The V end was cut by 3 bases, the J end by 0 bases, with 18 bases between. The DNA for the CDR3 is TGTGCCAGTAGTATCACCCGCAAGATCGCGGTTAGCAATCAGCCCCAGCATTTT. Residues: CASSITRKIAVSNQPQHF.

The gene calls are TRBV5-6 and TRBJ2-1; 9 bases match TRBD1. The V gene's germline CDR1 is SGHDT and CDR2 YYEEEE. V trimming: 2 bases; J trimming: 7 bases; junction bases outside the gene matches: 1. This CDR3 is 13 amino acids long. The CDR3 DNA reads TGTGCCAGCAGCTTACAGGGGGCGAATGAGCAGTTCTTC. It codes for CASSLQGANEQFF.

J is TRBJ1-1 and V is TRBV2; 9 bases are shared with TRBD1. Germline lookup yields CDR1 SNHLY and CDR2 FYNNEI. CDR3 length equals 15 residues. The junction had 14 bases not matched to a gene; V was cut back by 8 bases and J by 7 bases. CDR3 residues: CASGGTGWDSGEAFF. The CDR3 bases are TGTGCCAGCGGGGGGACAGGGTGGGATTCCGGTGAAGCTTTCTTT.

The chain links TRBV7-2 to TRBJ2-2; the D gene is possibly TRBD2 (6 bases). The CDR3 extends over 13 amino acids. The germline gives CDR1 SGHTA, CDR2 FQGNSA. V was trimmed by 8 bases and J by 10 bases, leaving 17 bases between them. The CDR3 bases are TGTGCCAGCCAAGGAGGGACGGCCACGGAGCTGTTTTTT. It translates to CASQGGTATELFF.

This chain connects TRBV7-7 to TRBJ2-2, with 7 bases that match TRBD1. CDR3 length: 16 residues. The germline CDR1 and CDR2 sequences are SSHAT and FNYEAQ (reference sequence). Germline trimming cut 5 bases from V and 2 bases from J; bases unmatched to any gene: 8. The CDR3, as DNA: TGTGCCAGCAGCCAAACCGGGACAGCTAACACCGGGGAGCTGTTTTTT. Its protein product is CASSQTGTANTGELFF.

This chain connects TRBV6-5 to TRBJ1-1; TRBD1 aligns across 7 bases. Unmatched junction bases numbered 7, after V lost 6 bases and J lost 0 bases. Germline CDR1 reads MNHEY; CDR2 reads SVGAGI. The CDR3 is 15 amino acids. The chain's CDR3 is CASSRGQSMNTEAFF. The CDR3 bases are TGTGCCAGCAGCAGGGGACAGTCAATGAACACTGAAGCTTTCTTT.

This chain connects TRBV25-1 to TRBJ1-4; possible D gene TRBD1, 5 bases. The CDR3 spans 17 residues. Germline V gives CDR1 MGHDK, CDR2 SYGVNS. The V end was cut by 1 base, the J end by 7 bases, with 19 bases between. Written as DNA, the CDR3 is TGTGCCAGCAGTGAATTTCGGGGGTTTGGAGTAAGTGAAAAACTGTTTTTT. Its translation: CASSEFRGFGVSEKLFF.

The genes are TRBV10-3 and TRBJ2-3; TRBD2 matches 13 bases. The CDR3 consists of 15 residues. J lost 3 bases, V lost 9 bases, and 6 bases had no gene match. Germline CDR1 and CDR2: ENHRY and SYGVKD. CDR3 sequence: CAIGTSGDLTDTQYF. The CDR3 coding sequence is TGTGCCATAGGGACTAGCGGGGATCTGACAGATACGCAGTATTTT.

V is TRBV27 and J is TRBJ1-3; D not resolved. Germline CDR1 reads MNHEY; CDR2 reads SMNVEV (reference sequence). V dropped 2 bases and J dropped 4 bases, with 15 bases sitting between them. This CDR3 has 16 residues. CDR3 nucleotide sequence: TGTGCCAGCAGTTTAAGAGGCAATCTGCAGGGAAACACCATATATTTT. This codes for CASSLRGNLQGNTIYF.

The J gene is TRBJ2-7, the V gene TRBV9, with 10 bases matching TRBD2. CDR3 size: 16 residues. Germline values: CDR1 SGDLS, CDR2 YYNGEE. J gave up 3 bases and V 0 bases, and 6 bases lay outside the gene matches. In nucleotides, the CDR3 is TGTGCCAGCAGCGTAGGAACTAGCGGGGCTCACTACGAGCAGTACTTC. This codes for CASSVGTSGAHYEQYF.

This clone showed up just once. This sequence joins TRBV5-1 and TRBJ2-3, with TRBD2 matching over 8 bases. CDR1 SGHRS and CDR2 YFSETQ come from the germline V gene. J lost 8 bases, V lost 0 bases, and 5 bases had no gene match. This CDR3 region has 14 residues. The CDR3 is CASSLDAGGGTQYF. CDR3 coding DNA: TGCGCCAGCAGCTTGGACGCGGGAGGTGGTACGCAGTATTTT.